The 29 T cell receptor beta chains listed next were all sequenced from one sample in a study of Graves' ophthalmopathy and Graves' hyperthyroidism. Scientists amplified the TCR beta CDR3 regions from RNA transcripts. Following a first-round RT-PCR that used HTBI primers, a second-round multiplex PCR was carried out. TCRdb re-called the multiplex PCR reads with MiXCR, one entry per CDR3 protein. The table has approximately 700,000 distinct CDR3 sequences, about two fifths seen once; the top ten hold more than 2.5%. Sequencing used peripheral blood. The source is an adult man with Graves' ophthalmopathy.

This clonotype has a count of ten or more. The V gene is TRBV29-1, the J gene TRBJ2-2; D call uncertain. The CDR3 covers 13 residues. V lost 5 bases and J lost 0, with 7 bases in between. Per the germline V gene, CDR1 is SQVTM and CDR2 is ANQGSEA. This chain's CDR3 is CSVIEANTGELFF. In DNA form, the CDR3 reads TGCAGCGTTATCGAGGCGAACACCGGGGAGCTGTTTTTT.

Comments on this clonotype: This may be a read error: a much more frequent sequence differs by one nucleotide. The chain carries TRBV20-1 and TRBJ1-5, with TRBD1 identical over 9 bases. The DNA end is more similar to TRBJ2-3, so the J call may be wrong. This CDR3 has 16 residues. Per germline, CDR1 DFQATT and CDR2 SNEGSKA (reference sequence). CDR3 DNA: TGCAGTGCTAGTCGGACAGGGGCTTATAGCAATCAGCCCCAGTATTTT. This translates into CSASRTGAYSNQPQYF.

The chain uses TRBV7-9 and TRBJ1-2, with 10 nucleotides matching TRBD1. CDR1 and CDR2 (germline): SEHNR, FQNEAQ (reference sequence). Trimming at V came to 5 bases and at J to 1 base, leaving 13 bases not matched to a gene. The CDR3 sequence is 18 residues long. CDR3 protein: CASSTQGTGAIRNYGYTF. Here the CDR3 DNA reads TGTGCCAGCAGCACTCAAGGGACAGGGGCTATACGTAACTATGGCTACACCTTC.

The rearrangement links TRBV4-1 to TRBJ1-1; TRBD1 aligns across 12 bases. V was clipped by 3 bases and J by 10 bases; unmatched bases: 6. Germline V gene data show CDR1 as MGHRA and CDR2 as YSYEKL. This CDR3 has 14 amino acids. The DNA for the CDR3 is TGCGCCAGCAGCCAGGGACAGGGGGCATGGGTAGCTTTCTTT. Translating it yields CASSQGQGAWVAFF.

This clonotype was counted ten times or more. V usage is TRBV9 and J usage is TRBJ2-7; D may be TRBD2 (6 bases). The CDR3 spans 15 residues. CDR1 is SGDLS and CDR2 is YYNGEE in the germline V gene. Trimming cost V 4 bases and J 0 bases, with 14 bases left between them. Here the CDR3 reads CASSLREDNSYEQYF. The CDR3 bases are TGTGCCAGCAGCCTTAGGGAGGACAACTCCTACGAGCAGTACTTC. Full variable domain (outside the CDR3, taken from reference TRBV9 and TRBJ2-7): DSGVTQTPKHLITATGQRVTLRCSPRSGDLSVYWYQQSLDQGLQFLIQYYNGEERAKGNILERFSAQQFPDLHSELNLSSLELGDSALYFCASSLREDNSYEQYFGPGTRLTVT.

This clonotype was found once. The chain links TRBV25-1 to TRBJ2-7, with 8 bases identical to TRBD1. CDR3 size: 14 residues. Germline trimming cut 6 bases from V and 3 bases from J; bases unmatched to any gene: 7. CDR1 MGHDK and CDR2 SYGVNS come from the germline V gene. CDR3 loop: CASSPYGQGYEQYF. The CDR3 DNA reads as TGTGCCAGCAGCCCCTACGGACAGGGCTACGAGCAGTACTTC.

The chain is built from TRBV29-1 and TRBJ1-4, with D perhaps TRBD1 (6 bases). V lost 5 bases and J lost 8, with 9 bases in between. This CDR3 has 11 amino acids. The germline CDR1 and CDR2 sequences are SQVTM and ANQGSEA. The CDR3 DNA follows: TGCAGCGTTACAGGGAGCGAAAAACTGTTTTTT. Protein: CSVTGSEKLFF.

This chain joins TRBV6-2 or TRBV6-3 and TRBJ2-5; 8 bases fit TRBD1. This CDR3 has 14 residues. Germline values: CDR1 MNHEY, CDR2 SVGEGT. Trimming took 6 bases from V and 4 from J; bases not matched to a gene: 7. The CDR3 sequence is CASSSYRGSETQYF. The CDR3 nucleotides read TGTGCCAGCAGCAGCTACAGGGGGTCAGAGACCCAGTACTTC.

The rearrangement links TRBV30 to TRBJ1-1; D is perhaps TRBD1 (5 bases). The CDR3 length is 13 residues. V was clipped by 3 bases and J by 1 base, with 9 bases between them. In germline, CDR1 is GTSNPN, CDR2 SVGIG (reference sequence). This CDR3 reads CAWRKQENTEAFF. The DNA of the CDR3 is TGTGCCTGGAGAAAACAGGAGAACACTGAAGCTTTCTTT.

This clonotype was seen at least ten times. The CDR3 region has the DNA TGCGCCAGCAGTGAACTGGGTCAAGAGACCCAGTACTTC. It encodes CASSELGQETQYF. The genes are TRBV10-2 and TRBJ2-5, with D uncertain. With 3 bases removed from V and 2 bases from J, the gap between germline ends came to 7 bases. The length of the CDR3 is 13 residues. The germline gives CDR1 WSHSY, CDR2 SAAADI.

V and J are TRBV19 and TRBJ2-7, with D possibly being TRBD1 or TRBD2 (5 bases each). Germline CDR1 and CDR2: LNHDA and SQIVND (reference sequence). Deletions cut 9 bases from V and 5 bases from J, with 20 bases between. The CDR3 contains 14 residues. The CDR3 DNA reads as TGTGCCAGCGGACACGGACTGGGTCACGACGAGCAGTACTTC. Protein sequence: CASGHGLGHDEQYF.

For this clonotype: The germline gene is not matched at one end of the junction; a read error may be the cause. This sequence joins TRBV5-1 and TRBJ2-6; D call uncertain. The CDR3 runs 13 residues. Germline values: CDR1 SGHRS, CDR2 YFSETQ. Here the CDR3 reads CASSRYGANVLTF. DNA of the CDR3: TGTGCCAGCAGCCGCTACGGGGCCAACGTCCTGACTTTC.

V gene TRBV6-5 combines with J gene TRBJ2-7, with a weak D call TRBD1 (5 bases). V lost 6 bases and J lost 0, with 12 bases in between. Germline V gene data show CDR1 as MNHEY and CDR2 as SVGAGI. This CDR3 is 14 amino acids long. CDR3 loop: CASSRQRNSYEQYF. The CDR3 DNA sequence: TGTGCCAGCAGCCGACAGAGAAACTCCTACGAGCAGTACTTC.

The genes are TRBV29-1 and TRBJ1-6, with a possible D match to TRBD1 (5 bases). The CDR3 is 13 residues long. Germline CDR1 is SQVTM and CDR2 is ANQGSEA. The V gene lost 6 bases and the J gene lost 9 bases, with 15 bases spanning the gap. CDR3 residues: CSVRGGWASPLHF. Written as DNA, the CDR3 is TGCAGCGTCCGGGGGGGTTGGGCTTCACCCCTCCACTTT.

The gene calls are TRBV14 and TRBJ2-5, with TRBD2 matching 10 bases. The J call may be in error: the DNA end matches TRBJ2-1 better. This CDR3 comprises 15 residues. The germline V gene has CDR1 SGHDN and CDR2 FVKESK. The CDR3 bases are TGTGCCAGCAGCCAAGTACTAGCGGGGCACAATGAGCAGTTCTTC. Translation gives CASSQVLAGHNEQFF.

In regard to this clonotype: Given a much more abundant clone one base away, this may be a read error. The J gene is TRBJ1-2, the V gene TRBV13; 10 bases align to TRBD1. V was clipped by 5 bases and J by 8 bases; unmatched bases: 8. This CDR3 spans 14 amino acids. Germline CDR1 and CDR2: PRHDT and FYEKMQ (reference sequence). The CDR3 spells CASSEKPGQGGYTF. The CDR3 region has the DNA TGTGCCAGCAGCGAGAAGCCGGGACAGGGGGGCTACACCTTC. The variable domain in full, completed from reference TRBV13 and TRBJ1-2, reads AAGVIQSPRHLIKEKRETATLKCYPIPRHDTVYWYQQGPGQDPQFLISFYEKMQSDKGSIPDRFSAQQFSDYHSELNMSSLELGDSALYFCASSEKPGQGGYTFGSGTRLTVV.

V and J are TRBV6-1 and TRBJ2-2, with 7 bases lining up with TRBD2. The CDR3 covers 15 residues. V trimming: 7 bases; J trimming: 2 bases; junction bases outside the gene matches: 7. Germline CDR1 is MNHNS and CDR2 is SASEGT. DNA of the CDR3: TGTGCCAGCACCGAGAGAGCGGGAAACACCGGGGAGCTGTTTTTT. It codes for CASTERAGNTGELFF.

V is TRBV25-1 and J is TRBJ1-3, with TRBD1 as a possible D gene (6 bases). Germline CDR1 reads MGHDK; CDR2 reads SYGVNS. This CDR3 spans 16 amino acids. Trimming pared 8 bases from V and 0 bases from J, leaving 17 bases between. The CDR3 region has the DNA TGTGCCAGCTCACCAACACAGGGTAACTCTGGAAACACCATATATTTT. As protein: CASSPTQGNSGNTIYF.

This clonotype has only a few counts. The V call is TRBV7-3, the J call TRBJ1-6; D not certain. CDR1 SGHTA and CDR2 FQGTGA come from the germline V gene. The germline V and J ends were trimmed by 2 bases and 9 bases, with 29 bases remaining between them. CDR3 length: 20 residues. The CDR3 nucleotides are TGTGCCAGCAGCTTAGATTCATTCTCGGCCACGTTCGAACGGGGTTCACCCCTCCACTTT. Its protein product is CASSLDSFSATFERGSPLHF. The full variable domain, its missing parts supplied by reference TRBV7-3 and TRBJ1-6, is GAGVSQTPSNKVTEKGKYVELRCDPISGHTALYWYRQSLGQGPEFLIYFQGTGAADDSGLPNDRFFAVRPEGSVSTLKIQRTERGDSAVYLCASSLDSFSATFERGSPLHFGNGTRLTVT.

V gene TRBV6-6 combines with J gene TRBJ1-5, with D perhaps TRBD1 (6 bases). The CDR3 is 14 amino acids. The germline gives CDR1 MNHNY, CDR2 SVGAGI (reference sequence). Trimming cost V 6 bases and J 7 bases, with 16 bases left between them. This chain's CDR3 is CASSVLRGDQPQHF. The CDR3 nucleotides are TGTGCCAGCAGCGTGTTAAGGGGGGACCAGCCCCAGCATTTT.

This clonotype was counted between two and nine times. The chain links TRBV4-3 to TRBJ1-1; D remains unclear. V was clipped by 2 bases and J by 5 bases, with 9 bases between them. Germline lookup yields CDR1 LGHNA and CDR2 YSLEER. The CDR3 is 13 residues long. The CDR3 sequence is CASSQPGLTEAFF. CDR3 nucleotide sequence: TGCGCCAGCAGCCAACCGGGCCTTACTGAAGCTTTCTTT.

This clonotype was recorded a few times. The J gene is TRBJ2-7, the V gene TRBV5-4; D uncertain. The V end lost 3 bases, the J end lost 2 bases, and 12 bases lay between the germline ends. The V gene's germline CDR1 is SGHNT and CDR2 YYREEE (reference sequence). The CDR3 spans 14 residues. In nucleotides, the CDR3 is TGTGCCAGCAGCTCGGCCGCCAGCCCCTACGAGCAGTACTTC. Translation gives CASSSAASPYEQYF.

This chain connects TRBV20-1 to TRBJ1-5; no clear D. Germline V gene data show CDR1 as DFQATT and CDR2 as SNEGSKA (reference sequence). Between the trimmed V and J ends, which lost 3 bases and 1 base, there was a span of 16 bases. The CDR3 covers 16 residues. CDR3 in amino acids: CSASGQAGLSNQPQHF. The CDR3 nucleotides are TGCAGTGCTAGCGGTCAGGCAGGACTAAGCAATCAGCCCCAGCATTTT.

In its sample, this clonotype was seen a few times. The rearrangement joins TRBV5-1 to TRBJ2-2; 11 bases fit TRBD1. The CDR3 sequence is 15 residues long. After removal of 4 bases from V and 6 bases from J, the junction contained 5 bases not matched to a gene. From germline, CDR1 is SGHRS and CDR2 YFSETQ. The CDR3 nucleotides read TGCGCCAGCAGCCTCCCGGGACAGGGGGCCGGGGAGCTGTTTTTT. This codes for CASSLPGQGAGELFF. The full variable domain, its missing parts supplied by reference TRBV5-1 and TRBJ2-2, is KAGVTQTPRYLIKTRGQQVTLSCSPISGHRSVSWYQQTPGQGLQFLFEYFSETQRNKGNFPGRFSGRQFSNSRSEMNVSTLELGDSALYLCASSLPGQGAGELFFGEGSRLTVL.

In its sample, this clonotype was seen once. This sequence joins TRBV6-6 and TRBJ2-5; D gene unclear. Per germline, CDR1 MNHNY and CDR2 SVGAGI (reference sequence). Trimming shortened V by 6 bases and J by 2 bases, and 22 bases separated the two germline ends. This CDR3 is 17 amino acids long. The CDR3 reads CASRTNHQVQIQETQYF. DNA of the CDR3: TGTGCCAGCAGGACCAACCACCAGGTACAGATTCAAGAGACCCAGTACTTC.

This clonotype was seen repeatedly, ten times or more. This sequence joins TRBV29-1 and TRBJ2-5, with 10 bases identical to TRBD1. V trimming: 0 bases; J trimming: 3 bases; junction bases outside the gene matches: 7. In germline, CDR1 is SQVTM, CDR2 ANQGSEA. The length of the CDR3 is 16 residues. CDR3: CSVEDLRDRGKETQYF. The DNA for the CDR3 is TGCAGCGTTGAAGATCTTAGGGACAGGGGAAAAGAGACCCAGTACTTC.

The chain couples TRBV25-1 to TRBJ2-2; 11 bases are shared with TRBD2. The V segment lost 5 bases and the J segment 4 bases; nucleotides outside the gene matches: 9. Germline V gene lookup returns CDR1 MGHDK and CDR2 SYGVNS. CDR3 length: 17 residues. CDR3 sequence (DNA): TGTGCCAGCAGTTTGACGTCTAGCGGGGGGCGCACCGGGGAGCTGTTTTTT. Encoded protein: CASSLTSSGGRTGELFF. Full variable domain (rest looked up from reference TRBV25-1 and TRBJ2-2): EADIYQTPRYLVIGTGKKITLECSQTMGHDKMYWYQQDPGMELHLIHYSYGVNSTEKGDLSSESTVSRIRTEHFPLTLESARPSHTSQYLCASSLTSSGGRTGELFFGEGSRLTVL.

This clonotype has ten or more counts. The chain is built from TRBV2 and TRBJ1-1, with no clear D. Trimming pared 5 bases from V and 5 bases from J, leaving 18 bases between. CDR1 is SNHLY, CDR2 FYNNEI, per germline. This CDR3 has 15 residues. The CDR3 coding sequence is TGTGCCAGCAGTCAAACGGACCCGGCAACAACTGAAGCTTTCTTT. It is translated as CASSQTDPATTEAFF.

This clonotype was seen only a few times. The rearrangement uses TRBV13 and TRBJ2-7; D is perhaps TRBD2 (7 bases). This CDR3 region has 18 residues. CDR1 and CDR2 from the germline V gene are PRHDT and FYEKMQ (reference sequence). Trimming took off 3 bases at V and 5 bases at J, with 26 bases between the two ends. CDR3: CASSLTFGLADRGHEQYF. The CDR3, as DNA: TGTGCCAGCAGCTTGACGTTTGGGCTAGCGGATCGGGGGCACGAGCAGTACTTC.